The entry below describes one T cell receptor (beta chain). The data were taken from a study of shared clonotypes between healthy human individuals. Naive CD8 cells were CD45RO-negative, positively selected for CCR7, excluding terminally differentiated effector memory CD45RA+ cells. Donors, healthy HIV-negative adults, lacked recent acute infections or vaccinations. Trimming cost V 4 bases and J 10 bases; bases outside gene matches: 7. The CDR3 loop spans 13 amino acids. Germline assignment: CDR1 MGHRA and CDR2 YSYEKL. Each subset's genomic DNA was split evenly across several immunoSEQ plates. This table comes from immunoSEQ multiplex PCR, and its TCRdb copy is limited to in-frame clones, with some not included. This sample has some 2 million clones, with about 95% found just once.

This TCR derives from a man younger than 30 in good health. This chain links TRBV4-1 with TRBJ2-1; 7 nucleotides line up with TRBD1. Sequences were obtained from naive CD8+ T cells sorted from blood. This CDR3 is CASSRRQGGEQFF. The CDR3, as DNA: TGCGCCAGCAGCCGCAGACAGGGCGGGGAGCAGTTCTTC.